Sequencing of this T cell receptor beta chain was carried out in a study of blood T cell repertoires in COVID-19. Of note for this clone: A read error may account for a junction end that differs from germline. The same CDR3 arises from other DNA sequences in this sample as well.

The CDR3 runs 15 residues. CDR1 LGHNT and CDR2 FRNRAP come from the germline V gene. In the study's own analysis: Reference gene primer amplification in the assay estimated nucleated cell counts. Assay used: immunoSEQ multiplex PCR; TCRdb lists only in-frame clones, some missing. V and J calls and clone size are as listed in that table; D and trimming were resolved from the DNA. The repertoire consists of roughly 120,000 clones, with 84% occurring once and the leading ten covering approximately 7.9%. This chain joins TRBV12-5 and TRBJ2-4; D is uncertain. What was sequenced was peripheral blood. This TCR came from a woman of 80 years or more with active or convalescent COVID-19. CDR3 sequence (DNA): TGTGCTAGTGGTTTGGTAGGCAGGCCAAAAAACATTCAGTATTTC. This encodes CASGLVGRPKNIQYF.